These 6 T cell receptor beta chains share one sample of origin, sequenced in a study of TIL therapy for anti-PD-1-resistant metastatic lung cancer. Time point indicated: pre-treatment sample, taken before nivolumab and TIL therapy. The immunoSEQ assay was v3. The assay was immunoSEQ multiplex PCR, and TCRdb's table has in-frame clones only and misses some. The sample lists roughly 23,000 clones, 60% to 80% occurring once. This material consisted of blood, taken at baseline. The receptors come from a person aged 25-85 years with non-small cell lung cancer.

The chain uses TRBV6-5 and TRBJ1-2; D unresolved. Germline CDR1 MNHEY, CDR2 SVGAGI. This CDR3 has 13 residues. Trimming took 3 bases from V and 4 from J, leaving 9 bases between them. This CDR3 is CASSYDGSYGYTF. CDR3 DNA sequence: TGTGCCAGCAGTTATGACGGGAGCTATGGCTACACCTTC.

The chain links TRBV5-1 to TRBJ1-2; 10 bases map to TRBD1. The V gene end was trimmed by 5 bases and the J gene end by 7 bases; junction bases not matched to a gene: 8. This CDR3 comprises 14 residues. The V gene's germline CDR1 is SGHRS and CDR2 YFSETQ. The CDR3 DNA sequence: TGCGCCAGCAGAGAGAGGACAGGGGGAAGTGGCTACACCTTC. Its protein is CASRERTGGSGYTF.

The J gene is TRBJ2-3, the V gene TRBV4-2, with TRBD2 as a possible D gene (6 bases). Trimming pared 0 bases from V and 2 bases from J, leaving 9 bases between. The V gene's germline CDR1 is LGHNA and CDR2 YNFKEQ. This CDR3 region has 15 residues. In nucleotides, the CDR3 is TGTGCCAGCAGCCAAGATAGCGGATACACAGATACGCAGTATTTT. Translated: CASSQDSGYTDTQYF.

The genes are TRBV5-6 and TRBJ2-3, with 11 nucleotides matching TRBD2. The CDR3 sequence is 18 residues long. The germline V gene has CDR1 SGHDT and CDR2 YYEEEE. Trimming took 3 bases from V and 3 from J; bases not matched to a gene: 12. The CDR3 here is CASSSPDRTSGPTDTQYF. In nucleotides, the CDR3 is TGTGCCAGCAGCTCACCGGACCGGACTAGCGGGCCTACAGATACGCAGTATTTT.

In DNA form, the CDR3 reads TGCGCCAGCAGCGTGCAAGCTAGCACAGATACGCAGTATTTT. Amino acid sequence: CASSVQASTDTQYF. The chain recombines TRBV5-1 with TRBJ2-3; D gene uncertain. The CDR3 runs 14 residues. Germline CDR1 SGHRS, CDR2 YFSETQ. V lost 4 bases and J lost 0, with 9 bases in between.

The chain couples TRBV19 to TRBJ2-1; D is undetermined. V lost 1 base and J 10 bases, leaving 8 bases between the germline ends. CDR3 length equals 12 residues. Per the germline V gene, CDR1 is LNHDA and CDR2 is SQIVND (reference sequence). The DNA of the CDR3 is TGTGCCAGTAGTATAGGAACCAAGGAGCAGTTCTTC. Translation gives CASSIGTKEQFF.